The present T cell receptor (beta chain) was sequenced within a study of blood T cell repertoires in COVID-19. As for the study in general: COVID-19 samples, acute and convalescent, were from the United States, Italy and Spain. Nucleic acid was either cDNA or gDNA, and it came from T cells, B-cell-depleted T cells, or PBMCs.

Source study methods: Estimation of nucleated cell counts relied on the amplification of reference gene primers. The protocol was immunoSEQ multiplex PCR, while the TCRdb copy is restricted to in-frame clones and leaves out a portion. The V and J calls and clone size come from that table; D and trimming were worked out from the DNA. This sample has about 64,000 clones, with approximately 85% found just once. CDR3 length equals 17 residues. Germline CDR1 is SGHKS and CDR2 is YYEKEE (reference sequence). V lost 3 bases and J lost 2, with 19 bases in between. The sequence came from a human donor in a cohort sampled during active COVID-19. This sequence joins TRBV5-5 and TRBJ2-3; the D gene is possibly TRBD2 (6 bases). The sequenced sample was peripheral blood. CDR3 in DNA: TGTGCCAGCAGCTCACCCCCGGGACTCGCCAACACAGATACGCAGTATTTT. This sequence encodes CASSSPPGLANTDTQYF.